The 6 T cell receptor beta chains presented below share a single source sample, sequenced in a study of blood T cell repertoires in COVID-19. The data were produced by immunoSEQ multiplex PCR, yet TCRdb's version contains in-frame clones alone and is incomplete. Of more than 150,000 clones listed, approximately 80% are singletons. Sequences were obtained from peripheral blood. Every receptor here comes from a woman of 80 years or more with COVID-19, enrolled during active disease.

V usage is TRBV7-2 and J usage is TRBJ2-5, with 10 bases lining up with TRBD2. Trimming took 5 bases from V and 4 from J; bases not matched to a gene: 10. CDR3 length: 16 residues. Per germline, CDR1 SGHTA and CDR2 FQGNSA. The CDR3 is CASSPGFLAGAETQYF. In nucleotides, the CDR3 is TGTGCCAGCAGCCCGGGGTTCCTAGCGGGAGCAGAGACCCAGTACTTC.

The rearrangement links TRBV2 to TRBJ2-3; 7 nucleotides match TRBD2. V shed 5 bases and J 3 bases; nucleotides not matched to a gene: 14. The V gene's germline CDR1 is SNHLY and CDR2 FYNNEI. CDR3 length equals 17 residues. The CDR3 reads CASSPAPAGLGTDTQYF. CDR3 bases: TGTGCCAGCAGTCCCGCACCAGCGGGATTGGGTACAGATACGCAGTATTTT.

The V and J genes are TRBV12-5 and TRBJ1-3, with no clear D. The length of the CDR3 is 15 residues. Trimming left V 6 bases short and J 0 bases short, with 12 bases between. Germline assignment: CDR1 LGHNT and CDR2 FRNRAP. The chain's CDR3 is CASGRGYFSGNTIYF. CDR3 nucleotide sequence: TGTGCTAGTGGCCGCGGGTATTTCTCTGGAAACACCATATATTTT.

This clone came up many times. The chain carries TRBV5-4 and TRBJ2-7, with D perhaps matching TRBD1 (6 bases). There are 13 residues in the CDR3. The germline V and J ends were trimmed by 0 bases and 5 bases, with 9 bases remaining between them. Germline V gene sequence: CDR1 SGHNT, CDR2 YYREEE (reference sequence). The CDR3 DNA follows: TGTGCCAGCAGCTTGGTTCCAGGGGACGAGCAGTACTTC. It codes for CASSLVPGDEQYF.

This chain links TRBV6-5 with TRBJ1-6, with unresolved D. This CDR3 has 13 residues. The germline V and J ends were trimmed by 8 bases and 7 bases, with 12 bases remaining between them. CDR1 and CDR2 (germline): MNHEY, SVGAGI. The CDR3 region has the DNA TGTGCCAGCTTAAGAGGGAGCAATTCACCCCTCCACTTT. Protein: CASLRGSNSPLHF.

The chain is built from TRBV24-1 and TRBJ1-2; the match to TRBD1 covers 9 bases. The CDR3 covers 12 residues. V shed 2 bases, J shed 14 bases, and the junction held 5 bases outside the gene matches. Germline-derived CDR1 and CDR2 are KGHDR and SFDVKD. CDR3 loop: CATSDSDRGQTF. In DNA, the CDR3 is TGTGCCACCAGTGATTCGGACAGGGGTCAGACCTTC.